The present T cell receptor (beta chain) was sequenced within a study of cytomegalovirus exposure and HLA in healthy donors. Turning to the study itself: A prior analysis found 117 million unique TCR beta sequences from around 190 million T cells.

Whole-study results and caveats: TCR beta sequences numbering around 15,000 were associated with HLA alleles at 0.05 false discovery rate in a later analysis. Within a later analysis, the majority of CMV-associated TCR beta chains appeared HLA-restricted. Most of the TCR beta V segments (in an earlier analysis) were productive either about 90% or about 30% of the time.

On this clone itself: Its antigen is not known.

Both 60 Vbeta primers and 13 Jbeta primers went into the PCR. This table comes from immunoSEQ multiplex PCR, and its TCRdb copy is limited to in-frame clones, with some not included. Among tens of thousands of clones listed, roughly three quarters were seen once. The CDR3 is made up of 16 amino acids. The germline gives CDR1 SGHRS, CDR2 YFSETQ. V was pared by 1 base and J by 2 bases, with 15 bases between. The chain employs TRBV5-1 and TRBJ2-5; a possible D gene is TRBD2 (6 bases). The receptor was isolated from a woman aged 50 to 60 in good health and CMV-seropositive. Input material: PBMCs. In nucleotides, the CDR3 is TGCGCCAGCAGCTTGTTATCTACGGGGGTACAAGAGACCCAGTACTTC. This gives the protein CASSLLSTGVQETQYF.